The rows below give T cell receptor beta chains drawn from one sample of a study of T cells in Graves' hyperthyroidism and ophthalmopathy. In TCRdb, the multiplex PCR reads were re-called with MiXCR into one record per CDR3 protein. The repertoire consists of 600,000 to 650,000 distinct CDR3 sequences, with roughly 20% occurring once and the leading ten covering over 30%. Input material: blood. The receptor set was obtained from a man aged 25-45 years with Graves' ophthalmopathy. Both conserved end residues are part of each CDR3.

v_call cdr3_length cdr3_aa
TRBV20-1 15 CSATQGGQGNQPQHF
TRBV29-1 13 CSVLLQQNTEAFF
TRBV7-2 16 CASSMRGPGAYNEQFF
TRBV11-2 14 CASTLGGSNSPLHF
TRBV4-2 15 CASSQDETSRYEQYF
TRBV7-2 16 CASSLGGAAKGYGYTF
TRBV25-1 16 CASRRQGTTINSPLHF
TRBV12-3/TRBV12-4 12 CASVGSYNEQFF
TRBV6-5 14 CASSYLASSEKLFF
TRBV6-1 15 CASSENRPRQGQAFF
TRBV27 14 CASSVASGSNEQFF
TRBV12-3/TRBV12-4 14 CASGRVGANTEAFF
TRBV7-2 18 CASSLGLAGGPDTDTQYF
TRBV6-2/TRBV6-3 13 CASDSGVRETQYF
TRBV7-6 15 CASSLALSHTDTQYF
TRBV7-9 15 CASSNSGVGNSPLHF
TRBV12-3/TRBV12-4 16 CASRGGQGLRGYGYTF
TRBV27 15 CASSLRAESSYEQYF
TRBV7-9 16 CASSLPGRSSYNEQFF
TRBV19 14 CASSIATAYNEQFF
TRBV19 15 CASSMRGYSNQPQHF
TRBV5-5 15 CASSFYKSSYNEQFF
TRBV2 12 CAIRDRGHEQYF
TRBV27 16 CASSPGGGRASYEQYF
TRBV5-5 15 CASSLVVAGAYEQYF
TRBV28 15 CASSLSSFGSGQQFF
TRBV19 13 CASSVGMGNEQFF
TRBV6-1 15 CASSEYPGPNYGYTF
TRBV5-1 16 CASSLSPQGIGEKLFF
TRBV2 14 CAAAGAEAVYEQYF
TRBV7-8 12 CASSLAPNEQFF
TRBV20-1 12 CSADSPNYGYTF
TRBV11-3 15 CASSPSLGGRTEAFF
TRBV29-1 11 CSAQANTEAFF
TRBV12-3/TRBV12-4 12 CASTLNTGELFF
TRBV11-2 15 CASRGGGAGKETQYF
TRBV30 15 CAWSVRDPRYTEQFF
TRBV7-2 16 CASSSQPDSAIYGYTF
TRBV9 18 CASSVAQQGVKGNTEAFF
TRBV3-1 17 CASSRMTGGVSPYEQYF
TRBV7-8 16 CASSQEGDRIAGELFF
TRBV2 13 CASSEPRNGEQYF
TRBV11-2 15 CASSPGLAGGSGQYF
TRBV7-9 16 CASSYAGTSSTDTQYF
TRBV28 16 CASSFPPQGSDYEQYF
TRBV19 13 CASSIGASQPQHF
TRBV30 14 CAWSDPGRTNGYTF
TRBV28 18 CAAASMSEVSVLTGELFF